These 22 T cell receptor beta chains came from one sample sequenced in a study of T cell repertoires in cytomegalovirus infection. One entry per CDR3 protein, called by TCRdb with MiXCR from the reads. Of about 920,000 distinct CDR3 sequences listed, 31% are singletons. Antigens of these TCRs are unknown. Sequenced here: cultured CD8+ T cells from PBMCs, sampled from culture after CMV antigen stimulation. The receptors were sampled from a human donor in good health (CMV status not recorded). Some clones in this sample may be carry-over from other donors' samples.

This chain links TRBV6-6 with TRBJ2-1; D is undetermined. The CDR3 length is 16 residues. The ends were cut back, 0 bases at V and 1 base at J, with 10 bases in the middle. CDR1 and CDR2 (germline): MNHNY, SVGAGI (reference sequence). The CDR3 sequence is CASSYSILGSYNEQFF. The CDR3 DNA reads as TGTGCCAGCAGTTACTCGATTCTGGGTTCCTACAATGAGCAGTTCTTC.

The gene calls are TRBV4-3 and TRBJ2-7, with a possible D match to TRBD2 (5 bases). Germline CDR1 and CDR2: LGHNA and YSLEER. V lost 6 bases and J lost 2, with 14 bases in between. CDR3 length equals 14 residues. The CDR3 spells CASRRSGRAYEQYV. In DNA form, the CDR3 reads TGCGCCAGCAGAAGGTCGGGAAGGGCCTACGAGCAGTACGTC.

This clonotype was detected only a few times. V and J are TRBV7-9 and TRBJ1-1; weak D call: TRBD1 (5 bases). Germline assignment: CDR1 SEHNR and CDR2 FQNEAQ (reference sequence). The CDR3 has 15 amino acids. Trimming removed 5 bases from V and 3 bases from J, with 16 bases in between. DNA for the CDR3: TGTGCCAGCAGCCCGATCAGGGTCCCCGACACTGAAGCTTTCTTT. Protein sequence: CASSPIRVPDTEAFF.

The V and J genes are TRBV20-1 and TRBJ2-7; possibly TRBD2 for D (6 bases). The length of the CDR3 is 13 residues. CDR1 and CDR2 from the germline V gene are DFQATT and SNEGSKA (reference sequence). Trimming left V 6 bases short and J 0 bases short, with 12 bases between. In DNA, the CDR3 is TGCAGTGCGGAGGGCAGCCACTCCTACGAGCAGTACGTC. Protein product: CSAEGSHSYEQYV.

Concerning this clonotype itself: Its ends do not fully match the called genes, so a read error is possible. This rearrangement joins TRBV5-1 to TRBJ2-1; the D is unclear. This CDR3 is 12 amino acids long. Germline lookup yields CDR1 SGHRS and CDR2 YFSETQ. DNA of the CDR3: TGCGCCAGAAGCTTGTGGACCAATGAGCAGTTCTTC. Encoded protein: CARSLWTNEQFF.

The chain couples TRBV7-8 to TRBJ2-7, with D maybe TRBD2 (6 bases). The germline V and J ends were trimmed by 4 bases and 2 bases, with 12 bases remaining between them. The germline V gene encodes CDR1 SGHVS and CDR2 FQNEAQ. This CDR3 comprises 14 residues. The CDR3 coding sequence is TGTGCCAGCAGCTCGGGGGATCTGACCTACGAGCAGTACTTC. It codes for CASSSGDLTYEQYF.

Here the CDR3 DNA reads TGCGCCAGCAGTCACCTAATCAGGGGGCGCGGCACAGATACGCAGTATTTT. Residues: CASSHLIRGRGTDTQYF. The chain uses TRBV23-1 and TRBJ2-3; TRBD1 aligns across 8 bases. TRBV23-1 is designated an ORF whose function remains uncertain. V lost 3 bases, J lost 1 base, and 9 bases stayed unmatched. The CDR3 runs 17 residues.

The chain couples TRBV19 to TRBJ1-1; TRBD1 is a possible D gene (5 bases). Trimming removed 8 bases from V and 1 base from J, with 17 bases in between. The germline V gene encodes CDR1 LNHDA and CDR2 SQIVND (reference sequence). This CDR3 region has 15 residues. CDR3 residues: CASLTGAGRNTEAFF. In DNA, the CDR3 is TGTGCCAGTTTAACTGGGGCAGGACGGAACACTGAAGCTTTCTTT. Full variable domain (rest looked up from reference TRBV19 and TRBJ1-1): DGGITQSPKYLFRKEGQNVTLSCEQNLNHDAMYWYRQDPGQGLRLIYYSQIVNDFQKGDIAEGYSVSREKKESFPLTVTSAQKNPTAFYLCASLTGAGRNTEAFFGQGTRLTVV.

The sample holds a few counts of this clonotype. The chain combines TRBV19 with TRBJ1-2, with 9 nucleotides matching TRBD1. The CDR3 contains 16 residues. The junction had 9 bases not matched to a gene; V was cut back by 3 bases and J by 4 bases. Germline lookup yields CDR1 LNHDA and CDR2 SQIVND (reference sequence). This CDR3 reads CASSMVRRTGAYGYTF. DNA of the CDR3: TGTGCCAGTAGTATGGTCCGGAGGACAGGGGCCTATGGCTACACCTTC.

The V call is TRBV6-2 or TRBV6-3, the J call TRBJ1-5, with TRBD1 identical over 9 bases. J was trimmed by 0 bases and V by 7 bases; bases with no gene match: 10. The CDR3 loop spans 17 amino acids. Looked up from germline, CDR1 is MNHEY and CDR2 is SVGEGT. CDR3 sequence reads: CASKGQGWYRSNQPQHF. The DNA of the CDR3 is TGTGCCAGCAAAGGACAGGGGTGGTATCGTAGCAATCAGCCCCAGCATTTT.

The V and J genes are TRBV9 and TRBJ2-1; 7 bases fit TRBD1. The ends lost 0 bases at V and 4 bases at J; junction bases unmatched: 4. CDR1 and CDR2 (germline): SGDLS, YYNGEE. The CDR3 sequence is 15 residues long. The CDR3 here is CASSVEGATYNEQFF. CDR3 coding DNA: TGTGCCAGCAGCGTAGAGGGGGCTACGTACAATGAGCAGTTCTTC.

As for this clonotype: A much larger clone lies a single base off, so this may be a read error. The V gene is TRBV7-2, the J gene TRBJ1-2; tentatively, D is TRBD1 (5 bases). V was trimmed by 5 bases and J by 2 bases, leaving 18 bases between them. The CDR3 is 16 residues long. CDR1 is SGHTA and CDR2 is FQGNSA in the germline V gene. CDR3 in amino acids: CASSQPGRGANYGYTF. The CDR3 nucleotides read TGTGCCAGCAGCCAGCCGGGACGGGGCGCAAACTATGGCTACACCTTC.

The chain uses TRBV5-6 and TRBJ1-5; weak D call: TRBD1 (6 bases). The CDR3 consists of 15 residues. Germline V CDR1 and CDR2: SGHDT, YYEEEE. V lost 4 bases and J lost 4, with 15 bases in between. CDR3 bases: TGTGCCAGCAGCCGAGGGGGGTTTTGGAATCAGCCCCAGCATTTT. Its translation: CASSRGGFWNQPQHF.

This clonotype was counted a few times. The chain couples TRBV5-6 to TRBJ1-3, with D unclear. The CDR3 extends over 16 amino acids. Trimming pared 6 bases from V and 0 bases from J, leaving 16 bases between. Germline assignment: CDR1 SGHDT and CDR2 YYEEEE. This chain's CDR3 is CASMGRASSSGNTIYF. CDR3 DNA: TGTGCCAGCATGGGCCGCGCTAGTAGCTCTGGAAACACCATATATTTT. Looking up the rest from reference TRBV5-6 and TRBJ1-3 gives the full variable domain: DAGVTQSPTHLIKTRGQQVTLRCSPKSGHDTVSWYQQALGQGPQFIFQYYEEEERQRGNFPDRFSGHQFPNYSSELNVNALLLGDSALYLCASMGRASSSGNTIYFGEGSWLTVV.

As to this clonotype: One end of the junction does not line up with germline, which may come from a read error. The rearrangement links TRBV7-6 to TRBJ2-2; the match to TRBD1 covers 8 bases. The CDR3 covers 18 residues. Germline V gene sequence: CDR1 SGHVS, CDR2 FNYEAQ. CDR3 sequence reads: CASSPRRGPTSNTGELFF. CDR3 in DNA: TGTGCTAGCAGCCCCCGCAGGGGGCCAACTTCAAACACCGGGGAGCTGTTTTTT.

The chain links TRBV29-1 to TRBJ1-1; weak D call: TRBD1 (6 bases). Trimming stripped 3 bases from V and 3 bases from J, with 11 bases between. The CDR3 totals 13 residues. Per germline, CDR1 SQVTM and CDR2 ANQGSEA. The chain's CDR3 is CSVDWGQDTEAFF. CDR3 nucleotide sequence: TGCAGCGTTGATTGGGGGCAGGACACTGAAGCTTTCTTT.

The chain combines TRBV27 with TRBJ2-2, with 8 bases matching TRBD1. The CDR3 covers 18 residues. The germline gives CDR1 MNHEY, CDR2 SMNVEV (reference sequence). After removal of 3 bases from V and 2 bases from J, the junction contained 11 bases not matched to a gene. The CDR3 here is CASSFQVPDRVNTGELFF. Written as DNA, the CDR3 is TGTGCCAGCAGTTTTCAGGTGCCGGACAGGGTAAACACCGGGGAGCTGTTTTTT.

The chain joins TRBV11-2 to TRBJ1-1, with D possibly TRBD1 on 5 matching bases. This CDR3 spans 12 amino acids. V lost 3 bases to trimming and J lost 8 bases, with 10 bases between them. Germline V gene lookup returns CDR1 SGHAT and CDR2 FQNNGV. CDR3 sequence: CASSLAPGEAFF. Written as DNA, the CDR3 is TGTGCCAGCAGCTTGGCACCAGGGGAAGCTTTCTTT.

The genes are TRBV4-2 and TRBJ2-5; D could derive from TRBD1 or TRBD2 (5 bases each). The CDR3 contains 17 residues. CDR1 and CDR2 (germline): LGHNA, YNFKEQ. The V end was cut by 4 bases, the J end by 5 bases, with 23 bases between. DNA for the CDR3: TGTGCCAGCAGCCCACTGGGGGTCCGGGACCTCAGGGAGACCCAGTACTTC. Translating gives CASSPLGVRDLRETQYF.

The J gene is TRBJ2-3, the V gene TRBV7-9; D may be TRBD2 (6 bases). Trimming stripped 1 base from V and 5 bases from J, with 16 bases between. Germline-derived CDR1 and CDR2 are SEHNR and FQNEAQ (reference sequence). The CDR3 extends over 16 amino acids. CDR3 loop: CASSLVFQRVKDTQYF. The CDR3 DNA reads TGTGCCAGCAGCTTAGTTTTCCAGCGGGTAAAAGATACGCAGTATTTT.

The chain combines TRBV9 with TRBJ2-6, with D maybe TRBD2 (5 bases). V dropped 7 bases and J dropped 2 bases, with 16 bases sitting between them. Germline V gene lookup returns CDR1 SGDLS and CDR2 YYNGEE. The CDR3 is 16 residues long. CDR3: CASLGSAEAGANVLTF. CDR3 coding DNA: TGTGCCAGCTTGGGGAGCGCGGAGGCTGGGGCCAACGTCCTGACTTTC.

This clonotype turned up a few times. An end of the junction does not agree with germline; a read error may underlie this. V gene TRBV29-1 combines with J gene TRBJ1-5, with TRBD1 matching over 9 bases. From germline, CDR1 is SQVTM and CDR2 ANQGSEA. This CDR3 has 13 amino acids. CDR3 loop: CSAGTGSSQPQHF. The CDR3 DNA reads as TGCAGCGCCGGGACAGGGAGCAGTCAGCCCCAGCATTTT.